Presented here are 26 T cell receptor beta chains from one specimen sequenced in a study of control samples from healthy donors and cancer patients. Assay used: immunoSEQ multiplex PCR; TCRdb lists only in-frame clones, some missing. The sample lists 150,000 or so clones, 80% to 95% occurring once. Sequencing was carried out using blood. These receptors were obtained from a man between 18 and 29 years old in good health.

CDR3 sequence: CASSQGLAGYKETQYF. The CDR3 nucleotides read TGCGCCAGCAGCCAAGGACTAGCGGGGTATAAAGAGACCCAGTACTTC. V gene TRBV4-1 combines with J gene TRBJ2-5; TRBD2 agrees at 11 bases. V was clipped by 1 base and J by 3 bases; unmatched bases: 4. The CDR3 runs to 16 residues. In germline, CDR1 is MGHRA, CDR2 YSYEKL.

J is TRBJ1-1 and V is TRBV10-3; the match to TRBD1 covers 7 bases. Per the germline V gene, CDR1 is ENHRY and CDR2 is SYGVKD. The CDR3 has 12 amino acids. The V segment lost 4 bases and the J segment 7 bases; nucleotides outside the gene matches: 3. CDR3 nucleotide sequence: TGTGCCATCAGTGGACAGGGAGATGAAGCTTTCTTT. This sequence encodes CAISGQGDEAFF.

The count of this clone is one. V and J are TRBV5-1 and TRBJ1-4; D perhaps matches TRBD1 (5 bases). The CDR3 length is 13 residues. Trimming pared 4 bases from V and 7 bases from J, leaving 11 bases between. Germline V gene data show CDR1 as SGHRS and CDR2 as YFSETQ. The CDR3 coding sequence is TGCGCCAGCAGCGCCGACAGCCCTGAAAAACTGTTTTTT. It is translated as CASSADSPEKLFF. Combining the CDR3 with reference TRBV5-1 and TRBJ1-4 gives the whole variable domain KAGVTQTPRYLIKTRGQQVTLSCSPISGHRSVSWYQQTPGQGLQFLFEYFSETQRNKGNFPGRFSGRQFSNSRSEMNVSTLELGDSALYLCASSADSPEKLFFGSGTQLSVL.

This clone was seen just once. The chain joins TRBV5-1 to TRBJ1-2; no definite D call. The CDR3 is made up of 14 amino acids. The V end lost 0 bases, the J end lost 8 bases, and 14 bases lay between the germline ends. Germline V gene data show CDR1 as SGHRS and CDR2 as YFSETQ. The DNA for the CDR3 is TGCGCCAGCAGCTTGGGACTGACTAATATGGGCTACACCTTC. It codes for CASSLGLTNMGYTF.

The V call is TRBV11-2, the J call TRBJ2-3; 12 positions agree with TRBD2. This CDR3 region has 19 residues. Germline V gene sequence: CDR1 SGHAT, CDR2 FQNNGV. The J segment lost 3 bases and the V segment lost 6 bases, leaving 16 bases of the junction unmatched. CDR3 loop: CASRLGPLAGGRDTDTQYF. The CDR3 DNA reads TGTGCCAGCAGACTCGGTCCACTAGCGGGGGGCAGGGATACAGATACGCAGTATTTT.

The chain couples TRBV19 to TRBJ1-4; 7 bases match TRBD1. Germline V gene data show CDR1 as LNHDA and CDR2 as SQIVND (reference sequence). J lost 2 bases, V lost 7 bases, and 4 bases had no gene match. This CDR3 is 14 amino acids long. CDR3 nucleotide sequence: TGTGCCAGTAAAGGGACAGCCACTAATGAAAAACTGTTTTTT. Amino acid sequence: CASKGTATNEKLFF.

The chain carries TRBV6-6 and TRBJ1-1; TRBD1 is a possible D gene (5 bases). CDR1 is MNHNY and CDR2 is SVGAGI in the germline V gene (reference sequence). The CDR3 consists of 14 residues. V lost 2 bases and J 2 bases, leaving 9 bases between the germline ends. CDR3 region: CASSYLGENTEAFF. The CDR3 bases are TGTGCCAGCAGTTACCTAGGGGAAAACACTGAAGCTTTCTTT.

The chain couples TRBV5-4 to TRBJ1-3; TRBD1 matches 7 bases. Germline V gene data show CDR1 as SGHNT and CDR2 as YYREEE (reference sequence). This CDR3 contains 14 residues. With V trimmed by 9 bases and J by 6 bases, 12 bases remained unmatched. The DNA of the CDR3 is TGTGCCACCCAGGACAGGAAAGGAGCAAACACCATATATTTT. It is translated as CATQDRKGANTIYF. The complete variable domain, with remaining parts taken from reference TRBV5-4 and TRBJ1-3, reads ETGVTQSPTHLIKTRGQQVTLRCSSQSGHNTVSWYQQALGQGPQFIFQYYREEENGRGNFPPRFSGLQFPNYSSELNVNALELDDSALYLCATQDRKGANTIYFGEGSWLTVV.

This clone was seen repeatedly, ten times or more. The chain has TRBV5-5 and TRBJ2-2; TRBD1 might be the D (6 bases). Germline values: CDR1 SGHKS, CDR2 YYEKEE (reference sequence). Trimming cost V 0 bases and J 6 bases, with 12 bases left between them. The CDR3 totals 15 residues. CDR3 sequence (DNA): TGTGCCAGCAGCTTGGTCCTACAGGGCCCCGGGGAGCTGTTTTTT. Amino acid sequence: CASSLVLQGPGELFF.

This chain links TRBV3-1 (or the pseudogene TRBV3-2) with TRBJ2-7, with D perhaps assigned TRBD1 or TRBD2 (5 bases each). CDR3 length equals 13 residues. The V gene's germline CDR1 is LGHDT and CDR2 YNNKEL (reference sequence). Trimming shortened V by 2 bases and J by 9 bases, and 14 bases separated the two germline ends. The CDR3 loop is CASSQLTTRGQYF. In DNA form, the CDR3 reads TGTGCCAGCAGCCAACTCACAACTAGGGGGCAGTACTTC.

The chain links TRBV30 to TRBJ2-3; D is unresolved. The germline V and J ends were trimmed by 0 bases and 2 bases, with 6 bases remaining between them. Germline V gives CDR1 GTSNPN, CDR2 SVGIG (reference sequence). The CDR3 consists of 13 residues. The CDR3, as DNA: TGTGCCTGGAGTGTACGATTCACAGATACGCAGTATTTT. Translation gives CAWSVRFTDTQYF.

V usage is TRBV25-1 and J usage is TRBJ1-2; TRBD1 matches at 7 bases. CDR3 length: 15 amino acids. Trimming took 2 bases from V and 2 from J; bases not matched to a gene: 5. Germline CDR1 is MGHDK and CDR2 is SYGVNS. DNA for the CDR3: TGTGCCAGCAGTGAAATTACGACAGGGAACTATGGCTACACCTTC. It is translated as CASSEITTGNYGYTF.

The chain couples TRBV6-5 to TRBJ2-1; 13 nucleotides match TRBD2. Germline V gives CDR1 MNHEY, CDR2 SVGAGI. The length of the CDR3 is 15 residues. V dropped 5 bases and J dropped 3; count of bases not matched to a gene: 1. The CDR3 nucleotides read TGTGCCAGCAGTCGGACTAGCGGGGGCTACAATGAGCAGTTCTTC. Protein product: CASSRTSGGYNEQFF.

This chain uses TRBV24-1 with TRBJ2-7, with 9 bases identical to TRBD1. This CDR3 is built from 14 residues. V was pared by 5 bases and J by 7 bases, with 8 bases of the junction left unmatched. Per the germline V gene, CDR1 is KGHDR and CDR2 is SFDVKD. The CDR3 DNA reads TGTGCCACCAGTGTCTGGGACAGGGCTGGGGAGCAGTACTTC. It encodes CATSVWDRAGEQYF.

V is TRBV6-5 and J is TRBJ1-2; D may be TRBD1 (5 bases). V lost 7 bases and J lost 4, with 13 bases in between. The CDR3 consists of 13 residues. Germline CDR1 is MNHEY and CDR2 is SVGAGI. CDR3 sequence reads: CASTLGRSYGYTF. The CDR3 region has the DNA TGTGCCAGCACATTGGGACGGAGCTATGGCTACACCTTC.

The chain joins TRBV12-3 or TRBV12-4 to TRBJ1-3; D uncertain. V lost 7 bases and J 2 bases, leaving 9 bases between the germline ends. The CDR3 spans 13 residues. Here the CDR3 reads CASNFRAGNTIYF. In DNA form, the CDR3 reads TGTGCCAGCAACTTCCGGGCTGGAAACACCATATATTTT.

This chain uses TRBV19 with TRBJ2-5; no clear D. Germline V gene data show CDR1 as LNHDA and CDR2 as SQIVND (reference sequence). V shed 3 bases and J shed 5 bases, with 16 bases lying between them. The CDR3 runs 15 residues. The CDR3 reads CASSIAVFRSETQYF. The CDR3 coding sequence is TGTGCCAGTAGTATTGCTGTATTTCGTTCGGAGACCCAGTACTTC.

To note about this clone: The germline gene is not matched at one end of the junction; a read error may be the cause. This chain joins TRBV7-9 and TRBJ2-7, with D perhaps TRBD1 (6 bases). The germline V gene encodes CDR1 SEHNR and CDR2 FQNEAQ (reference sequence). This CDR3 is 14 amino acids long. CDR3 coding DNA: TGTGCCAGCAGCCCCGACAGGTCGGGGCCCGAGCGGTACTTC. It codes for CASSPDRSGPERYF.

This chain's CDR3 is CACRKNLNNYGYTF. The DNA of the CDR3 is TGTGCCTGCCGGAAGAACCTGAATAACTATGGCTACACCTTC. The chain has TRBV30 and TRBJ1-2; D gene ambiguous. Trimming removed 6 bases from V and 1 base from J, with 15 bases in between. Germline V CDR1 and CDR2: GTSNPN, SVGIG (reference sequence). The CDR3 covers 14 residues. The whole variable domain, remainder taken from reference TRBV30 and TRBJ1-2, is SQTIHQWPATLVQPVGSPLSLECTVEGTSNPNLYWYRQAAGRGLQLLFYSVGIGQISSEVPQNLSASRPQDRQFILSSKKLLLSDSGFYLCACRKNLNNYGYTFGSGTRLTVV.

The chain joins TRBV7-9 to TRBJ1-2; D is unresolved. V dropped 0 bases and J dropped 7 bases, with 15 bases sitting between them. CDR1 and CDR2 from the germline V gene are SEHNR and FQNEAQ (reference sequence). The CDR3 runs to 15 residues. Here the CDR3 reads CASSLAGGRDTGYTF. Written as DNA, the CDR3 is TGTGCCAGCAGCTTAGCGGGTGGGCGTGATACTGGCTACACCTTC.

This clone was found a few times. The chain employs TRBV12-5 and TRBJ1-2; 7 positions match TRBD1. Germline lookup yields CDR1 LGHNT and CDR2 FRNRAP. The CDR3 is 13 residues long. V dropped 2 bases and J dropped 3; count of bases not matched to a gene: 0. The CDR3 loop is CASGLTGDYGYTF. In nucleotides, the CDR3 is TGTGCTAGTGGTTTGACAGGGGACTATGGCTACACCTTC.

J is TRBJ2-3 and V is TRBV6-5; D not certain. The CDR3 has 13 amino acids. Trimming removed 8 bases at V and 2 bases at J, with 11 bases between. Germline V gene data show CDR1 as MNHEY and CDR2 as SVGAGI. The CDR3 DNA sequence: TGTGCCAGCTTGCCCCCCAACACAGATACGCAGTATTTT. This codes for CASLPPNTDTQYF.

The chain links TRBV6-5 to TRBJ2-1, with 7 bases identical to TRBD2. Trimming took 6 bases from V and 10 from J; bases not matched to a gene: 15. CDR1 and CDR2 from the germline V gene are MNHEY and SVGAGI. The CDR3 is made up of 15 amino acids. The chain's CDR3 is CASRALGLLQWEQFF. The CDR3 nucleotides read TGTGCCAGCAGAGCTCTGGGACTATTACAATGGGAGCAGTTCTTC.

The chain links TRBV5-1 to TRBJ2-3; D is unresolved. Between the trimmed V and J ends, which lost 2 bases and 3 bases, there was a span of 7 bases. CDR1 is SGHRS and CDR2 is YFSETQ in the germline V gene. This CDR3 contains 13 residues. This CDR3 is CASSFGGTDTQYF. The CDR3 nucleotides are TGCGCCAGCAGCTTTGGTGGGACAGATACGCAGTATTTT. Supplemented by reference TRBV5-1 and TRBJ2-3, the full variable domain reads KAGVTQTPRYLIKTRGQQVTLSCSPISGHRSVSWYQQTPGQGLQFLFEYFSETQRNKGNFPGRFSGRQFSNSRSEMNVSTLELGDSALYLCASSFGGTDTQYFGPGTRLTVL.

V is TRBV14 and J is TRBJ1-2; tentative D call: TRBD1 (6 bases). CDR1 and CDR2 from the germline V gene are SGHDN and FVKESK. V was cut by 4 bases and J by 4 bases, with 10 bases left in between. This CDR3 region has 13 residues. CDR3 bases: TGTGCCAGCAGCCTCGACAGGAGCTATGGCTACACCTTC. Encoded protein: CASSLDRSYGYTF.

The chain links TRBV19 to TRBJ1-2, with a weak D call TRBD1 (5 bases). This CDR3 has 15 amino acids. V was shortened by 7 bases and J by 1 base, with 16 bases between the two germline ends. The germline CDR1 and CDR2 sequences are LNHDA and SQIVND (reference sequence). The CDR3 region has the DNA TGTGCCAGTAAAACTGGACATAATCTTAACTATGGCTACACCTTC. Translated: CASKTGHNLNYGYTF. Looking up the rest from reference TRBV19 and TRBJ1-2 gives the full variable domain: DGGITQSPKYLFRKEGQNVTLSCEQNLNHDAMYWYRQDPGQGLRLIYYSQIVNDFQKGDIAEGYSVSREKKESFPLTVTSAQKNPTAFYLCASKTGHNLNYGYTFGSGTRLTVV.